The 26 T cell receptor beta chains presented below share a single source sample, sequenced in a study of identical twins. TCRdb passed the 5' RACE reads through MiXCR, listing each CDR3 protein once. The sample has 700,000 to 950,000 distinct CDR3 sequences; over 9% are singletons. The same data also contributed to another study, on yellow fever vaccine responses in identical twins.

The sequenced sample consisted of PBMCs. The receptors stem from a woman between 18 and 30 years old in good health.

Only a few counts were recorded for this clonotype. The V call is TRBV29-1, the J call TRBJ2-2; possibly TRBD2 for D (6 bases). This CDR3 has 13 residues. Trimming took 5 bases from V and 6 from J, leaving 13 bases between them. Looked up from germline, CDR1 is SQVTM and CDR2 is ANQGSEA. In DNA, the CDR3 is TGCAGCGTTTTTTTAGGGGAGGCCGGGGAGCTGTTTTTT. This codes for CSVFLGEAGELFF.

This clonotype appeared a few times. This CDR3 reads CASRRGGWDEQFF. Here the CDR3 DNA reads TGTGCCAGCAGGCGGGGGGGGTGGGATGAGCAGTTCTTC. The V call is TRBV7-2, the J call TRBJ2-1, with 9 bases matching TRBD2. The junction had 5 bases not matched to a gene; V was cut back by 6 bases and J by 8 bases. The germline V gene encodes CDR1 SGHTA and CDR2 FQGNSA. This CDR3 comprises 13 residues.

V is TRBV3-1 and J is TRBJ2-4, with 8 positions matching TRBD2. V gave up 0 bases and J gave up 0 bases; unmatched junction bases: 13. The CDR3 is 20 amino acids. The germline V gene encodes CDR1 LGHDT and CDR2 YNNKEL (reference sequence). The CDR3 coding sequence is TGTGCCAGCAGCCAAGATCTTCTAGCGGGCCAAACCCGAGCCAAAAACATTCAGTACTTC. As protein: CASSQDLLAGQTRAKNIQYF.

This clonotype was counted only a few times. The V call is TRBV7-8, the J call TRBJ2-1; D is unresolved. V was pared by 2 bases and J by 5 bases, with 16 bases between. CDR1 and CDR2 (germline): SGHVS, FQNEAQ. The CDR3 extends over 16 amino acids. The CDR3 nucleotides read TGTGCCAGCAGCTTAAGGTTGATCGGTCGTGACAATGAGCAGTTCTTC. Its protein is CASSLRLIGRDNEQFF.

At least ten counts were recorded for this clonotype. This CDR3 is CASSLASAYSYEQYF. DNA for the CDR3: TGTGCCAGCAGCTTAGCGAGCGCTTACTCCTACGAGCAGTACTTC. The chain employs TRBV7-2 and TRBJ2-7; D ambiguous. The germline V gene has CDR1 SGHTA and CDR2 FQGNSA. V was cut by 0 bases and J by 0 bases, with 9 bases left in between. The CDR3 totals 15 residues.

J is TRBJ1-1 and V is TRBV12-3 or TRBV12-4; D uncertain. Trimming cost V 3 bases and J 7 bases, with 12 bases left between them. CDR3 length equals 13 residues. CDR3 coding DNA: TGTGCCAGCAGTTTGGGAAGGACCTTTGAAGCTTTCTTT. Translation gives CASSLGRTFEAFF.

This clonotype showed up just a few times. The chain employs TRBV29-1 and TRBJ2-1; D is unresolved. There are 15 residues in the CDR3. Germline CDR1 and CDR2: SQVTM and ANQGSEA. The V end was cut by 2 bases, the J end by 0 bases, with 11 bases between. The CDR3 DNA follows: TGCAGCGTTGAAACCCCGGGTTTCTCCTACAATGAGCAGTTCTTC. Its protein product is CSVETPGFSYNEQFF.

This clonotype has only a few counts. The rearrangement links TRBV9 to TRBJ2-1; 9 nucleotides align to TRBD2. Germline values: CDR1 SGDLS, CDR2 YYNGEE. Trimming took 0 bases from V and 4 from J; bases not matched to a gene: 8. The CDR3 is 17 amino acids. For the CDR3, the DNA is TGTGCCAGCAGCGTAGCCTCCGGCGGGGGGGCGTACAATGAGCAGTTCTTC. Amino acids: CASSVASGGGAYNEQFF.

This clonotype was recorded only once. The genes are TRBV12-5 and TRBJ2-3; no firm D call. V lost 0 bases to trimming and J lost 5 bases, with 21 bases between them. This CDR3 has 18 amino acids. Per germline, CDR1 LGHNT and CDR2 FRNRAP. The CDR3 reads CASGLVSSPIPHRDTQYF. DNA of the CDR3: TGTGCTAGTGGTTTGGTAAGCTCTCCGATCCCTCACAGAGATACGCAGTATTTT.

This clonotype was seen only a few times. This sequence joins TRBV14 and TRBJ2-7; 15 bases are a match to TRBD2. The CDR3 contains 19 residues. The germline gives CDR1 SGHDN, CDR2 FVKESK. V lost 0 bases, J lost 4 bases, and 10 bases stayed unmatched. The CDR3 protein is CASSQDSGLAGGPEYEQYF. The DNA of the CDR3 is TGTGCCAGCAGCCAAGATAGCGGACTAGCGGGAGGGCCTGAGTACGAGCAGTACTTC.

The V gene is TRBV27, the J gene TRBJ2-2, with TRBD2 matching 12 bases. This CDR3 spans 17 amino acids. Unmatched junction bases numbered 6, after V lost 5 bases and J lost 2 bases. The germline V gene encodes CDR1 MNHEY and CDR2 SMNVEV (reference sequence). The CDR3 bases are TGTGCCAGCAGTCCCCCTAGCGGGAGGGCCAACACCGGGGAGCTGTTTTTT. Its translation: CASSPPSGRANTGELFF.

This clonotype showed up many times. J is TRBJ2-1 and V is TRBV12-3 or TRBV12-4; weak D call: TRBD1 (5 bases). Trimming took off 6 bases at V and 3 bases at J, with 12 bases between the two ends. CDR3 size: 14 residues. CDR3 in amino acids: CASSGDRNYNEQFF. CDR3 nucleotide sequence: TGTGCCAGCAGCGGTGACAGAAACTACAATGAGCAGTTCTTC.

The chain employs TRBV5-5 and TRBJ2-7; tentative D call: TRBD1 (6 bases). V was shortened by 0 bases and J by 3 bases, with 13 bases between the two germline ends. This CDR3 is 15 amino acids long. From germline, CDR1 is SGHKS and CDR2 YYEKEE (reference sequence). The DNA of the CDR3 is TGTGCCAGCAGCTTGGCCGGGGCAGGGGTCTACGAGCAGTACGTC. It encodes CASSLAGAGVYEQYV.

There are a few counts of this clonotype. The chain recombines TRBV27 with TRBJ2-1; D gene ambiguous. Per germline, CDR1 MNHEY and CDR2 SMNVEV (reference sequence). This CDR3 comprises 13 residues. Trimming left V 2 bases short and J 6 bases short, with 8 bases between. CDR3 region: CASSLKPLNEQFF. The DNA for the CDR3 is TGTGCCAGCAGTTTAAAGCCTCTCAATGAGCAGTTCTTC.

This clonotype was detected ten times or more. CDR3 sequence (DNA): TGCAGCGTTGGTGGGGTCTTCCCGAACTACAATGAGCAGTTCTTC. The encoded protein is CSVGGVFPNYNEQFF. This rearrangement joins TRBV29-1 to TRBJ2-1; D is undetermined. This CDR3 contains 15 residues. From germline, CDR1 is SQVTM and CDR2 ANQGSEA. V dropped 4 bases and J dropped 3 bases, with 16 bases sitting between them.

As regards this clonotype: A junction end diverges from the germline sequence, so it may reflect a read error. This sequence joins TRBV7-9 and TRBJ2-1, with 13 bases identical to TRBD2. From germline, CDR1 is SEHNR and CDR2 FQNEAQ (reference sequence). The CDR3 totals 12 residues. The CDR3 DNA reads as TGTGCCAGCAGCTTAGAACTAGCGGGAGGGTCCTTC. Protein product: CASSLELAGGSF.

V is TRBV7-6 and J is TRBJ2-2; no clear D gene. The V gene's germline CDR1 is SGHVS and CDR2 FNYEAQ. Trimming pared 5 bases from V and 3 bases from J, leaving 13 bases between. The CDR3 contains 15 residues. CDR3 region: CASSHPGLDTGELFF. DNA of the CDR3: TGTGCCAGCAGCCACCCGGGCCTTGACACCGGGGAGCTGTTTTTT.

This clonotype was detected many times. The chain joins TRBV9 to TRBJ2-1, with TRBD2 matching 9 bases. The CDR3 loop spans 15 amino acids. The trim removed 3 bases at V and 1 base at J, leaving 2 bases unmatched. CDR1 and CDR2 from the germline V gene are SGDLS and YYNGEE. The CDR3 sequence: CASSDLAGSYNEQFF. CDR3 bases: TGTGCCAGCAGCGACCTAGCGGGGTCCTACAATGAGCAGTTCTTC.

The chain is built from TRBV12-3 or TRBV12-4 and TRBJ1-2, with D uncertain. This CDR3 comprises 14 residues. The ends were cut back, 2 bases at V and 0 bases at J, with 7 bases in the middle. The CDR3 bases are TGTGCCAGCAGTTTACCAGGAACTAACTATGGCTACACCTTC. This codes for CASSLPGTNYGYTF.

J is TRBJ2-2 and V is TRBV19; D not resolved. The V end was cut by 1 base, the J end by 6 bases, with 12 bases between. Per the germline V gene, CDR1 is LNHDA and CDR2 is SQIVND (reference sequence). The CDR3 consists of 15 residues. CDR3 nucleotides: TGTGCCAGTAGTATAGCTTCCAGCGTACCCGGGGAGCTGTTTTTT. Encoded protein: CASSIASSVPGELFF.

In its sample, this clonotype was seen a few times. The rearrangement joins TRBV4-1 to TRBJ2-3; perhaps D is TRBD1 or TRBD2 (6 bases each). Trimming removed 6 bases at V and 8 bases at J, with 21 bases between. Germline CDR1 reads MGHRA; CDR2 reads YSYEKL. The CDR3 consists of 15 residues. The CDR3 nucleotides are TGCGCCAGCAGTCCGAACGGGGGCCAGGCCGGTACGCAGTATTTT. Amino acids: CASSPNGGQAGTQYF.

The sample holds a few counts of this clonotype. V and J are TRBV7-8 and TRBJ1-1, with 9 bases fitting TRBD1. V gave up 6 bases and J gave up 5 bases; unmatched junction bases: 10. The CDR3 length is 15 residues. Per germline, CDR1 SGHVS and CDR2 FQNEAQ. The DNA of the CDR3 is TGTGCCAGCAGTTCTAACAGGGGGCGAAGTACTGAAGCTTTCTTT. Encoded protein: CASSSNRGRSTEAFF.

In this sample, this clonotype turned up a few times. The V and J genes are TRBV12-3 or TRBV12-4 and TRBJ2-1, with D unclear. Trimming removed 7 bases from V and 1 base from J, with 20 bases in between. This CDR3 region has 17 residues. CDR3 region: CASTTPASMRSYNEQFF. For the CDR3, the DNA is TGTGCCAGCACAACCCCGGCAAGTATGAGGTCCTACAATGAGCAGTTCTTC.

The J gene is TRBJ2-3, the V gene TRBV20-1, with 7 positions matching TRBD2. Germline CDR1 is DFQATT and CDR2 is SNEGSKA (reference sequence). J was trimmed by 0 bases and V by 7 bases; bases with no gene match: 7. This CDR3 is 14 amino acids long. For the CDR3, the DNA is TGCAGTGTGGGGAGGGCGGCTAGCACAGATACGCAGTATTTT. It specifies CSVGRAASTDTQYF.

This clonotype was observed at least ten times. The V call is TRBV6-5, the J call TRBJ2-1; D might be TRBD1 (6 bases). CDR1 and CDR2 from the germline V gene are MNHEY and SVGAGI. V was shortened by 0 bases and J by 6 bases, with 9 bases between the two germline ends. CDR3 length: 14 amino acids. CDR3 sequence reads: CASSYSPQGNEQFF. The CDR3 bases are TGTGCCAGCAGTTACTCGCCACAGGGCAATGAGCAGTTCTTC.

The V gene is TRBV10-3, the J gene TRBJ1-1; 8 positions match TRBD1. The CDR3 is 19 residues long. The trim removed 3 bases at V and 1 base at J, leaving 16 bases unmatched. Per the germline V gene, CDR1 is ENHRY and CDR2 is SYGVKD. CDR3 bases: TGTGCCATCAGTGAATTCAGGACAGGGAACAATTCTACGAACACTGAAGCTTTCTTT. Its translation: CAISEFRTGNNSTNTEAFF.